The present T cell receptor (beta chain) was sequenced within a study of T-cell reconstitution after alpha-beta-depleted transplantation in children (dated by TCRdb to 2016 to 2018). Regarding the research as a whole: Using TCR repertoire profiling, the study quantitatively followed how T-cell immune reconstitution unfolded in children after TCRalphabeta/CD19-depleted allogeneic hematopoietic cell transplantation.

Libraries were constructed by PCR. The sample was run on an Illumina HiSeq 2500. To normalize quantification of the TCRbeta repertoire, the TCR libraries were built with molecular barcoding that relied on unique molecular identifiers. The public reads were run again by TCRdb, first through fastp at Q25 and then through MiXCR, and only productive beta chains were kept. When rows share a CDR3 protein, they turn into one entry using the most common DNA and genes. This sample holds about 980,000 distinct CDR3 sequences; 25% to 35% were observed only once. Over 25% of the sample is held by the ten biggest clonotypes. According to the germline V gene (reference sequence), CDR1 reads SEHNR and CDR2 reads FQNEAQ. V lost 0 bases and J lost 4 bases; the stretch between them is 15 bases long. The CDR3 goes from the cysteine to the phenylalanine over 16 residues. Only the CDR3 region is kept as DNA, spanning 48 bases read in frame from base 1.

The intended sense of this specimen's treatment or condition label: allogeneic hematopoietic cell transplantation with graft depleted of TCRalphabeta T cells and CD19 B cells. TCRalphabeta/CD19-depleted allogeneic hematopoietic cell grafts were given to the transplant recipients, all of whom were children. General conclusions and limits of the study: Hyperexpanded clone frequencies declined over subsequent months; after one year, T-cell counts and TCRbeta diversity were mostly attributed to newly produced T cells. About two months after transplant, the apparently early recovery of alphabetaT-cell counts reportedly depended on just several hundred clones that had expanded rapidly and came from non-depleted graft cells. The high TCRbeta diversity at day 60 in some patients was ascribed to recipient T cells and intrathymic progenitors that had survived conditioning.

This clonotype was counted only a few times. The clone's antigen remains unknown. The input lacks base qualities; no much larger clone sits a single base away. The receptor comes from a boy younger than two who had a stem cell transplant for SCID, so the T cells may come from the graft donor. Sequenced here: PBMCs, mostly from graft donor cells, sampled 360 days after TCRalphabeta/CD19-depleted stem cell transplant. This chain joins TRBV7-9 to TRBJ1-1, with a weak D call of TRBD1 (5 bases match). CDR3 sequence: CASSLARGVNTTEAFF. The DNA sequence follows: TGTGCCAGCAGCTTAGCCCGGGGGGTTAATACCACTGAAGCTTTCTTT.